Listed below are T cell receptor beta chains from one sample, sequenced in a study of blood T cell repertoires in COVID-19. The repertoire was sequenced with immunoSEQ multiplex PCR; TCRdb's copy has only in-frame clones and lacks some. The table shows about 200,000 clones, with about four fifths occurring only once. The sequenced sample was peripheral blood. These receptors originate from a woman over 75 with acute or convalescent COVID-19. The CDR3 runs from the conserved cysteine through the conserved F or W.

v_gene	j_gene	CDR3aa
TRBV15	TRBJ2-1	CATSRGTSGRRNNEQFF
TRBV27	TRBJ2-7	CASSPPRGQGNYEQYF
TRBV29-1	TRBJ1-1	CLVVGVDRVGTEAFF
TRBV4-2	TRBJ1-4	CASSQTTGTGNEKLFF
TRBV18	TRBJ1-1	CASSADRNTEAFF
TRBV7-2	TRBJ1-6	CASSLGDRRNSPLHF
TRBV4-3	TRBJ2-7	CASSHLGQVHEQYF
TRBV18	TRBJ2-1	CASAPVISYNEQFF
TRBV20-1	TRBJ1-3	CSASGQVGNTIYF
TRBV28	TRBJ2-5	CASSTAGGARETQYF
TRBV29-1	TRBJ1-4	CSAIRTGEEKLFF
TRBV3-1/TRBV3-2	TRBJ2-6	CASSQRSAGVAGANVLTF
TRBV11-2	TRBJ1-3	CASSPGQGVQNTIYF
TRBV24-1	TRBJ1-5	CATSATLGQGYLNQPQHF
TRBV19	TRBJ2-4	CASSIVMRAERAKNIQYF
TRBV5-6	TRBJ1-4	CASSRIDRDDEKLFF
TRBV9	TRBJ2-7	CASSVGPSFEQYF
TRBV18	TRBJ2-5	CASSPFTNQETQYF
TRBV6-2/TRBV6-3	TRBJ2-1	CASSKLAGNEQFF
TRBV25-1	TRBJ2-2	CASSDLAGNTGELFF
TRBV10-3	TRBJ2-7	CAIKGTGGDYEQYF
TRBV28	TRBJ1-3	CASTSGGGANSGNTIYF